This T cell receptor (beta chain) was observed in a study of breast tumors, draining lymph nodes, adjacent tissues. Regarding the study as a whole: Most tumor T cells seemingly derive from lymph node, then expand in tumor. That most tumor T cells come from lymph nodes remained unproven. Tumor TCR diversity was below lymph nodes but above nontumor tissue.

For this clonotype: What it binds is unknown.

Axillary draining lymph nodes of breast cancer patients supplied the node samples. The CDR3 covers 11 residues. The V and J ends lost 5 bases and 7 bases respectively, with 5 bases between them. Germline-derived CDR1 and CDR2 are KGHDR and SFDVKD. TCRdb processed the multiplex PCR reads anew with MiXCR; each CDR3 protein has one entry. The table records some 200,000 distinct CDR3 sequences, roughly 31% of them present only once. The specimen was axillary lymph node tissue. This TCR was recovered from a female donor with breast cancer. Some clones in this sample may be carry-over from other donors' samples. The chain couples TRBV24-1 to TRBJ1-5; D not certain. CDR3 nucleotide sequence: TGTGCCACCAGTGTCGGGCAGCCCCAGCATTTT. Protein: CATSVGQPQHF.